Listed below are T cell receptor beta chains from one sample, sequenced in a study of cytomegalovirus exposure and HLA in healthy donors. The assay was immunoSEQ multiplex PCR, and TCRdb's table has in-frame clones only and misses some. The table includes roughly 150,000 clones, 75% to 80% detected once. Material: PBMCs. The receptors originated from a male donor in good health and CMV-seronegative. Each CDR3 is given with its conserved first and last residue. D genes are given only for firm matches. Only some rows state a clone size, as once, few, many or a class for expanded clones.

size	J	V	D	DNA	CDR3
NA	TRBJ2-7	TRBV10-3	NA	TGTGCCATCAGTGAGTCTAGCTTCGAGCAGTACTTC	CAISESSFEQYF
once	TRBJ2-7	TRBV5-6	NA	TGTGCCAGCAGCTTGGGAGCTTCCTACGAGCAGTACTTC	CASSLGASYEQYF
NA	TRBJ2-5	TRBV30	NA	TGTGCCTGGAGCAGAACTATCTACCAAGAGACCCAGTACTTC	CAWSRTIYQETQYF
once	TRBJ1-5	TRBV11-3	NA	TGTGCCAGCAGCTTAGATGGAGAAAATCAGCCCCAGCATTTT	CASSLDGENQPQHF
NA	TRBJ1-2	TRBV30	NA	TGTGCCTTGGACCAGGGGCCAATTGGCTACACCTTC	CALDQGPIGYTF
NA	TRBJ1-5	TRBV6-5	NA	TGTGCCAGCAGCAGGGGTCGGGATATTCAGCCCCAGCATTTT	CASSRGRDIQPQHF
NA	TRBJ2-7	TRBV5-1	TRBD1	TGCGCCAGCAGCTTTGGGGCCTTAGGGGGCGAGGAGCAGTACTTC	CASSFGALGGEEQYF
NA	TRBJ2-1	TRBV7-6	TRBD1	TGTGCCAGCAGCTTAGCGACAGGGGCCTCCTACAATGAGCAGTTCTTC	CASSLATGASYNEQFF
once	TRBJ1-6	TRBV7-9	NA	TGTGCCAGCAGCTACCGGGACATCGGCGGTTCACCCCTCCACTTT	CASSYRDIGGSPLHF
NA	TRBJ1-1	TRBV10-1	TRBD1	TGCGCCAGCAGTGAATCGGACAGGGACGCTTTCTTT	CASSESDRDAFF
NA	TRBJ1-1	TRBV6-6	TRBD1	TGTGCCAGCAGTTACTCTGAGGGGGCGAATGAAGCTTTCTTT	CASSYSEGANEAFF
NA	TRBJ1-6	TRBV9	TRBD1	TGTGCCAGCAGCGTGACAGGGATGGATTCACCCCTCCACTTT	CASSVTGMDSPLHF
NA	TRBJ1-1	TRBV30	TRBD1	TGTGCCTGGATACCTCCCTGGGACAGGGGACCGCAGGCTTTCTTT	CAWIPPWDRGPQAFF
NA	TRBJ2-5	TRBV30	NA	TGTGCCTGGGCCAGGGTAGGAGAGACCCAGTACTTC	CAWARVGETQYF
NA	TRBJ1-2	TRBV19	TRBD1	TGTGCCAGTAGTATTTCAGGGGGCAATGGCTACACCTTC	CASSISGGNGYTF
NA	TRBJ1-2	TRBV18	NA	TGTGCCAGCTCAGGAGAGACAGGCTTAGGCTACACCTTC	CASSGETGLGYTF